This T cell receptor (beta chain) was captured by sequencing in a study of shared clonotypes between healthy human individuals. Running of the assay took place at deep level. Produced via immunoSEQ multiplex PCR; TCRdb's table is partial and in-frame only. The sample has around 700,000 clones, roughly 73% seen once. CDR3 length: 14 amino acids. Germline loops: CDR1 SEHNR, CDR2 FQNEAQ (reference sequence). V was clipped by 2 bases and J by 5 bases, with 12 bases between them. The sequence derives from a woman aged 30 to 39 in good health. This chain connects TRBV7-9 to TRBJ1-2, with D perhaps TRBD1 (5 bases). Sequences were obtained from memory CD4+ T cells sorted from blood. The subset denotes: CD45RA-negative fraction. The DNA of the CDR3 is TGTGCCAGCAGCTTAAATCCGGGGACTTATGGCTACACCTTC. The encoded protein is CASSLNPGTYGYTF.